The 8 T cell receptor beta chains presented below share a single source sample, sequenced in a study of blood T cell repertoires in COVID-19 (TCRdb year 2020). The receptor library was made with the immunoSEQ multiplex PCR assay. The table was pulled from immuneACCESS by TCRdb, which kept in-frame rearrangements only. Such tables lose some clones; where checked, under half of the loss comes from unresolved V genes, and the rest has no known cause. For this sample the table gives more than 110,000 clones, of which about 90% were detected only once. The ten largest make up more than 9.5% of the sample. The sample was peripheral blood. Receptors were obtained from a woman of 80 years or more with acute or convalescent COVID-19.

The chain uses TRBV9 and TRBJ2-3, with a tentative D call TRBD2 (5 bases). V dropped 0 bases and J dropped 1 base, with 9 bases sitting between them. The germline gives CDR1 SGDLS, CDR2 YYNGEE. This CDR3 region has 15 residues. CDR3 nucleotides: TGTGCCAGCAGCGTAGGCTCTAGCCGCACAGATACGCAGTATTTT. Protein sequence: CASSVGSSRTDTQYF.

The chain links TRBV5-1 to TRBJ1-3, with a weak D call TRBD1 (5 bases). The CDR3 consists of 14 residues. Looked up from germline, CDR1 is SGHRS and CDR2 is YFSETQ. Trimming pared 3 bases from V and 4 bases from J, leaving 11 bases between. The CDR3 here is CASSSGGDGNTIYF. The CDR3 nucleotides read TGCGCCAGCAGCTCCGGGGGGGACGGAAACACCATATATTTT. The variable domain in full, with the rest retrieved from reference TRBV5-1 and TRBJ1-3, is KAGVTQTPRYLIKTRGQQVTLSCSPISGHRSVSWYQQTPGQGLQFLFEYFSETQRNKGNFPGRFSGRQFSNSRSEMNVSTLELGDSALYLCASSSGGDGNTIYFGEGSWLTVV.

The table lists this clone with a few counts. The gene calls are TRBV20-1 and TRBJ1-4; a weak D match, TRBD1 (6 bases). This CDR3 has 13 residues. Per germline, CDR1 DFQATT and CDR2 SNEGSKA (reference sequence). The V gene lost 3 bases and the J gene lost 6 bases, with 11 bases spanning the gap. The CDR3: CSASGRGHEKLFF. The CDR3 DNA is TGCAGTGCTAGTGGCAGGGGTCATGAAAAACTGTTTTTT.

The chain combines TRBV7-3 with TRBJ1-2; D perhaps matches TRBD1 (6 bases). Germline V gene data show CDR1 as SGHTA and CDR2 as FQGTGA. Deletions cut 1 base from V and 6 bases from J, with 21 bases between. The CDR3 loop spans 17 amino acids. This CDR3 is CASSLIGFPDRLDGYTF. The CDR3 coding sequence is TGTGCCAGCAGCTTAATTGGGTTCCCTGACAGGCTTGATGGCTACACCTTC.

The genes are TRBV5-1 and TRBJ2-3, with D hard to call. CDR3 length equals 12 residues. Germline V gene lookup returns CDR1 SGHRS and CDR2 YFSETQ. Between the trimmed V and J ends, which lost 0 bases and 7 bases, there was a span of 6 bases. The CDR3 DNA reads TGCGCCAGCAGCTTGGAGCTGAATACGCAGTATTTT. It specifies CASSLELNTQYF.

This clone was seen at least ten times. The rearrangement links TRBV29-1 to TRBJ2-7; maybe TRBD1 (5 bases). This CDR3 region has 13 residues. The germline gives CDR1 SQVTM, CDR2 ANQGSEA. The ends were cut back, 7 bases at V and 3 bases at J, with 16 bases in the middle. CDR3 sequence: CSALTDSGYEQYF. The CDR3 DNA reads TGCAGCGCCTTGACAGATTCCGGCTACGAGCAGTACTTC.

This chain connects TRBV3-1 (or the pseudogene TRBV3-2) to TRBJ1-1; TRBD1 matches at 8 bases. The V segment lost 4 bases and the J segment 5 bases; nucleotides outside the gene matches: 12. The CDR3 is 16 residues long. Looked up from germline, CDR1 is LGHDT and CDR2 is YNNKEL (reference sequence). The CDR3 DNA is TGTGCCAGCAGCCCAAATCGAAGGACAGGGCTGACTGAAGCTTTCTTT. It codes for CASSPNRRTGLTEAFF.

The CDR3 loop reads CSVEAPWTGGNEKLFF. Written as DNA, the CDR3 is TGCAGCGTTGAGGCCCCTTGGACAGGGGGCAATGAAAAACTGTTTTTT. The chain employs TRBV29-1 and TRBJ1-4, with 11 bases identical to TRBD1. The CDR3 is 16 amino acids. V shed 3 bases and J 5 bases; nucleotides not matched to a gene: 8. CDR1 SQVTM and CDR2 ANQGSEA come from the germline V gene.